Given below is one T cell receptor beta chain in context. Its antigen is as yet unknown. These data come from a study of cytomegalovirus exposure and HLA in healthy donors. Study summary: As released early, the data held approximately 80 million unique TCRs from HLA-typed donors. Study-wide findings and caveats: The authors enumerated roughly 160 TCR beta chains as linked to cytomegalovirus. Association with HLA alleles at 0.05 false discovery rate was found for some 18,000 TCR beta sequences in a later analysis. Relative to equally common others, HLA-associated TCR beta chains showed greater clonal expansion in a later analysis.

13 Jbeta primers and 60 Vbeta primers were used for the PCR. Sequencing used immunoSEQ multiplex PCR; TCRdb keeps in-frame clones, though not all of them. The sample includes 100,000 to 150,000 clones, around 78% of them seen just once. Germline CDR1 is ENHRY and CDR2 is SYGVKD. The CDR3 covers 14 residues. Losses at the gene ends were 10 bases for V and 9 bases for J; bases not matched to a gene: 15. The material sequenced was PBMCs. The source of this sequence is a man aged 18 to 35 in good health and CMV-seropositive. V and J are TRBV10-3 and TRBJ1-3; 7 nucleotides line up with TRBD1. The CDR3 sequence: CATIGGRGLRTIYF. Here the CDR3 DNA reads TGTGCCACCATAGGGGGCCGGGGGTTACGCACCATATATTTT.